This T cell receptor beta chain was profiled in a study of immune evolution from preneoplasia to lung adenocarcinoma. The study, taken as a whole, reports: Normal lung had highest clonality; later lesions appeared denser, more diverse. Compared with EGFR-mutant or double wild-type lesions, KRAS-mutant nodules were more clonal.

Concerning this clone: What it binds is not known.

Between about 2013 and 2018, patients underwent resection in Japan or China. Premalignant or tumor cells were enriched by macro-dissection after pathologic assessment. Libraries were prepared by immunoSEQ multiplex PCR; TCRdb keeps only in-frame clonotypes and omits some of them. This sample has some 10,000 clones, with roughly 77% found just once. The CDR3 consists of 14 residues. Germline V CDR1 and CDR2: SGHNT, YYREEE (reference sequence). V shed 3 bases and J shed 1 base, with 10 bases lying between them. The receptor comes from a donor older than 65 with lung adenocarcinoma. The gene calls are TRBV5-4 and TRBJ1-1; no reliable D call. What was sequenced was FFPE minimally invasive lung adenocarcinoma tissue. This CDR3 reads CASSSIYTNTEAFF. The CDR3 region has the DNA TGTGCCAGCAGCTCCATTTATACGAACACTGAAGCTTTCTTT.